The 11 T cell receptor beta chains in this list originate from one sample, sequenced in a study of vaccination and CD4 T cells after COVID-19 (dated by TCRdb to 2022 to 2024). The library was obtained by PCR. Sequencing relied on an Illumina iSeq 100. TCRdb reprocessed the public reads (quality trimming at Q25 with fastp, clone calling with MiXCR) and kept in-frame beta chains. Duplicate CDR3 protein sequences are folded into a single record with the most common DNA and genes. For this sample there are roughly 16,000 distinct CDR3 sequences; roughly two thirds appear just once. About 1.1% of the sample belongs to the ten largest clones. Material: CD4+ T cells from blood, obtained after SARS-CoV-2 vaccination. The receptor source for this set is a human donor who had recovered from COVID-19.

The V call is TRBV19, the J call TRBJ1-5, with D perhaps matching TRBD1 (5 bases). Per germline, CDR1 LNHDA and CDR2 SQIVND (reference sequence). This CDR3 contains 13 residues. Trimming took 7 bases from V and 2 from J, leaving 9 bases between them. CDR3 nucleotides: TGTGCCAGTACGGGACTTGGCAATCAGCCCCAGCATTTT. Its translation: CASTGLGNQPQHF.

The gene calls are TRBV7-2 and TRBJ2-5, with 10 bases that match TRBD1. J lost 7 bases, V lost 2 bases, and 13 bases had no gene match. The CDR3 has 17 residues. Germline-derived CDR1 and CDR2 are SGHTA and FQGNSA. The CDR3 is CASSLSRDRGGEGTQYF. The CDR3 region has the DNA TGTGCCAGCAGCTTAAGTAGGGACAGGGGAGGGGAAGGGACCCAGTACTTC.

The V gene is TRBV2, the J gene TRBJ1-6; D possibly corresponds to TRBD1 (5 bases). The germline gives CDR1 SNHLY, CDR2 FYNNEI. V gave up 2 bases and J gave up 6 bases, with 5 bases separating them. This CDR3 comprises 13 residues. CDR3 protein: CASSEQGNSPLHF. In nucleotides, the CDR3 is TGTGCCAGCAGTGAACAGGGTAATTCACCCCTCCACTTT.

V is TRBV19 and J is TRBJ2-5; D is uncertain. Germline CDR1 is LNHDA and CDR2 is SQIVND (reference sequence). This CDR3 region has 13 residues. Trimming left V 4 bases short and J 0 bases short, with 6 bases between. Here the CDR3 reads CASSKYNQETQYF. In nucleotides, the CDR3 is TGTGCCAGTAGTAAGTACAACCAAGAGACCCAGTACTTC.

CDR3 in amino acids: CSARDQVADTQYF. The CDR3 nucleotides read TGCAGTGCTAGAGATCAAGTAGCAGATACGCAGTATTTT. The rearrangement links TRBV20-1 to TRBJ2-3; no clear D. V lost 0 bases to trimming and J lost 4 bases, with 8 bases between them. The CDR3 has 13 residues. Germline CDR1 and CDR2: DFQATT and SNEGSKA (reference sequence).

This clonotype has a single count. This chain joins TRBV28 and TRBJ2-3, with 8 positions matching TRBD2. The CDR3 totals 16 residues. J lost 0 bases, V lost 4 bases, and 6 bases had no gene match. The germline CDR1 and CDR2 sequences are MDHEN and SYDVKM. Here the CDR3 DNA reads TGTGCCAGCAGTTGGGGTGCGGGAGGCAGCACAGATACGCAGTATTTT. This codes for CASSWGAGGSTDTQYF.

V gene TRBV12-3 or TRBV12-4 combines with J gene TRBJ1-5; perhaps TRBD1 as D (5 bases). The CDR3 is 16 amino acids. Trimming took off 1 base at V and 3 bases at J, with 13 bases between the two ends. CDR3 sequence (DNA): TGTGCCAGCAGTTTAGACGAGACAGCACTCAATCAGCCCCAGCATTTT. Its translation is CASSLDETALNQPQHF.

A few counts support this clonotype. This rearrangement joins TRBV2 to TRBJ2-1; D might be TRBD2 (6 bases). V was cut by 6 bases and J by 4 bases, with 10 bases left in between. CDR1 SNHLY and CDR2 FYNNEI come from the germline V gene. The CDR3 consists of 13 residues. CDR3 in amino acids: CASSIAEYNEQFF. As DNA, the CDR3 is TGTGCCAGCAGCATAGCGGAATACAATGAGCAGTTCTTC.

A few counts support this clonotype. One end of the junction is discordant with germline, which a read error may explain. The CDR3 spells CASSKAEFLGGELFF. CDR3 coding DNA: TGTGCCAGCAGTAAAGCGGAATTCCTCGGCGGGGAGCTGTTTTTT. The chain couples TRBV6-1 to TRBJ2-2; tentatively, D is TRBD2 (5 bases). CDR3 size: 15 residues. CDR1 and CDR2 (germline): MNHNS, SASEGT.

This chain uses TRBV11-3 with TRBJ2-2; no clear D gene. V lost 5 bases, J lost 9 bases, and 10 bases lay in between. The germline CDR1 and CDR2 sequences are SGHNT and YENEEA. The CDR3 consists of 12 residues. As DNA, the CDR3 is TGTGCCAGCAGCGGATCACGACGGGAGCTGTTTTTT. This codes for CASSGSRRELFF.

The rearrangement links TRBV27 to TRBJ2-7, with 13 bases lining up with TRBD2. V lost 6 bases and J lost 4; bases outside the gene matches: 24. Germline loops: CDR1 MNHEY, CDR2 SMNVEV (reference sequence). This CDR3 has 21 residues. CDR3 sequence: CASRRMPNTSGRAKMGYEQYF. CDR3 nucleotide sequence: TGTGCCAGCAGGAGGATGCCGAACACTAGCGGGAGGGCCAAGATGGGATACGAGCAGTACTTC.